A selection of T cell receptor beta chains follows, all from one sample in a study of beta chain features in type 1 diabetes. Produced via immunoSEQ multiplex PCR; TCRdb's table is partial and in-frame only. Of 120,000 to 150,000 clones detected, 10% to 15% appear once; the ten largest clones hold 1.3%. Sequenced material: central memory CD4+ T cells from blood. The receptors shown here come from a man between 18 and 29 years old with type 1 diabetes. CDR3s include the opening cysteine and the closing phenylalanine or tryptophan. A D gene is named only where the DNA matches it firmly. Some rows mark clone size as missing; the rest say once, few, many or name a class of expanded clone.

D gene: -
J gene: TRBJ1-4
V gene: TRBV15
clone size: -
CDR3 DNA: TGTGCCACCAGCAGACCATCAACGAAGGGTGAAAAACTGTTTTTT
CDR3 protein: CATSRPSTKGEKLFF

D gene: -
J gene: TRBJ2-7
V gene: TRBV29-1
clone size: -
CDR3 DNA: TGCAGCGGTTTGGGGTCGCGCGAGCAGTACTTC
CDR3 protein: CSGLGSREQYF

D gene: TRBD1
J gene: TRBJ2-5
V gene: TRBV14
clone size: few
CDR3 DNA: TGTGCCAGCAGCCAAGTTACAGGGGCACAAGAGACCCAGTACTTC
CDR3 protein: CASSQVTGAQETQYF

D gene: -
J gene: TRBJ2-7
V gene: TRBV5-1
clone size: -
CDR3 DNA: TGCGCCAGCAGCCCTGATGTATCAACAGCCCTCTTTGGATCGGGGCAGTACTTC
CDR3 protein: CASSPDVSTALFGSGQYF

D gene: TRBD1
J gene: TRBJ1-2
V gene: TRBV5-1
clone size: -
CDR3 DNA: TGCGCCAGCAGCTCCGGACAGGGGGCTGGTGGCTACACCTTC
CDR3 protein: CASSSGQGAGGYTF

D gene: -
J gene: TRBJ2-7
V gene: TRBV6-5
clone size: -
CDR3 DNA: TGTGCCAGCAGTGAAACATCCTACGAGCAGTACTTC
CDR3 protein: CASSETSYEQYF

D gene: -
J gene: TRBJ1-1
V gene: TRBV14
clone size: many
CDR3 DNA: TGTGCCAGCAGGGGGGATAATCCGACTGAAGCTTTCTTT
CDR3 protein: CASRGDNPTEAFF

D gene: -
J gene: TRBJ2-5
V gene: TRBV7-8
clone size: many
CDR3 DNA: TGTGCCAGCAGCTTACTAGCGAGAGGGCAAGAGACCCAGTACTTC
CDR3 protein: CASSLLARGQETQYF

D gene: TRBD1
J gene: TRBJ2-3
V gene: TRBV29-1
clone size: -
CDR3 DNA: TGCAGCGTTCAGGGACAGGGGGCGGCAGCAGATACGCAGTATTTT
CDR3 protein: CSVQGQGAAADTQYF

D gene: -
J gene: TRBJ2-2
V gene: TRBV30
clone size: -
CDR3 DNA: TGTGCCTGGGACACAGGGTTCACCGGGGAGCTGTTTTTT
CDR3 protein: CAWDTGFTGELFF

D gene: TRBD1
J gene: TRBJ1-5
V gene: TRBV23-1
clone size: many
CDR3 DNA: TGCGCCAGCAGTCGCGGGACAGGCAAATTTCAGCCCCAGCATTTT
CDR3 protein: CASSRGTGKFQPQHF

D gene: -
J gene: TRBJ2-7
V gene: TRBV5-1
clone size: few
CDR3 DNA: TGCGCCAGCAGCGTCGCTGGGGCCATGACCTACGAGCAGTACTTC
CDR3 protein: CASSVAGAMTYEQYF

D gene: -
J gene: TRBJ2-2
V gene: TRBV30
clone size: -
CDR3 DNA: TGTGCCTGGAGGGCCCACTTCGGGGAGCTGTTTTTT
CDR3 protein: CAWRAHFGELFF

D gene: -
J gene: TRBJ1-2
V gene: TRBV7-2
clone size: few
CDR3 DNA: TGTGCTACAGGGTCTCGGCTTGACTATGGCTACACCTTC
CDR3 protein: CATGSRLDYGYTF

D gene: TRBD1
J gene: TRBJ1-2
V gene: TRBV7-2
clone size: -
CDR3 DNA: TGTGCCAGCGCCAGGCTGAGGGGGCGGACGGACTATGGCTACACCTTC
CDR3 protein: CASARLRGRTDYGYTF

D gene: -
J gene: TRBJ2-4
V gene: TRBV20-1
clone size: few
CDR3 DNA: TGCAGTGTGGAAAGGGTGTCCATTCAGTACTTC
CDR3 protein: CSVERVSIQYF

D gene: -
J gene: TRBJ2-7
V gene: TRBV7-9
clone size: -
CDR3 DNA: TGTGCCAGCAGCTTAGAGGAGGGCGGGGTGGACTTC
CDR3 protein: CASSLEEGGVDF

D gene: -
J gene: TRBJ2-3
V gene: TRBV27
clone size: -
CDR3 DNA: TGTGCCAGCAGTTTCTGGATCGGACAGTCGACAGATACGCAGTATTTT
CDR3 protein: CASSFWIGQSTDTQYF

D gene: -
J gene: TRBJ2-6
V gene: TRBV21-1
clone size: -
CDR3 DNA: TGTGCCAGCAGCGCCGGGACAGGACTCCCTGGGGCCAACGTCCTGACTTTC
CDR3 protein: CASSAGTGLPGANVLTF

D gene: TRBD1
J gene: TRBJ1-2
V gene: TRBV27
clone size: few
CDR3 DNA: TGTGCCAGCAGTTTGGACAGGGGGTCTCGTGGCTACACCTTC
CDR3 protein: CASSLDRGSRGYTF

D gene: -
J gene: TRBJ2-3
V gene: TRBV27
clone size: -
CDR3 DNA: TGTGCCAGCAGTTTAGGTACAGGCGATACGCAGTATTTT
CDR3 protein: CASSLGTGDTQYF

D gene: -
J gene: TRBJ2-1
V gene: TRBV14
clone size: few
CDR3 DNA: TGTGCCAGCAGCCAGGGGCCGGGTGAGCAGTTCTTC
CDR3 protein: CASSQGPGEQFF

D gene: -
J gene: TRBJ2-3
V gene: TRBV5-4
clone size: many
CDR3 DNA: TGTGCCAGCAGCTTGTCAGCGGGTGGAGAGTATTTT
CDR3 protein: CASSLSAGGEYF

D gene: -
J gene: TRBJ1-6
V gene: TRBV9
clone size: few
CDR3 DNA: TGTGCCAGCAGCTCTCAAGAACCCCCTAATTCACCCCTCCACTTT
CDR3 protein: CASSSQEPPNSPLHF

D gene: -
J gene: TRBJ1-1
V gene: TRBV4-2
clone size: -
CDR3 DNA: TGTGCCAGCAGCCAAACCTTTGAAGCTTTCTTT
CDR3 protein: CASSQTFEAFF

D gene: -
J gene: TRBJ2-1
V gene: TRBV19
clone size: -
CDR3 DNA: TGTGCCACCTCAGGGCAGGGAATCTCCTACAATGAGCAGTTCTTC
CDR3 protein: CATSGQGISYNEQFF

D gene: -
J gene: TRBJ2-7
V gene: TRBV19
clone size: few
CDR3 DNA: TGTGCCAGTAGTATGGTACAGGAACCCTACGAGCAGTACTTC
CDR3 protein: CASSMVQEPYEQYF

D gene: TRBD2
J gene: TRBJ2-1
V gene: TRBV6-1
clone size: few
CDR3 DNA: TGTGCCAGCAGAAGCGGGGGGGCTGATAATGAGCAGTTCTTC
CDR3 protein: CASRSGGADNEQFF

D gene: -
J gene: TRBJ2-2
V gene: TRBV9
clone size: few
CDR3 DNA: TGTGCCAGCAGCGTAGATGTCAAGTTGAACACCGGGGAGCTGTTTTTT
CDR3 protein: CASSVDVKLNTGELFF

D gene: TRBD1
J gene: TRBJ1-5
V gene: TRBV30
clone size: -
CDR3 DNA: TGTGCCTGGGCCGGACAGGGCCTCCAGCCCCAGCATTTT
CDR3 protein: CAWAGQGLQPQHF

D gene: -
J gene: TRBJ1-2
V gene: TRBV10-3
clone size: -
CDR3 DNA: TGTGCCATCAGTGAGTCGATTGAGACTGGCTACACCTTC
CDR3 protein: CAISESIETGYTF

D gene: -
J gene: TRBJ1-2
V gene: TRBV29-1
clone size: few
CDR3 DNA: TGCAGCGTTGCCGGTAATCGCTATGGCTACACCTTC
CDR3 protein: CSVAGNRYGYTF

D gene: -
J gene: TRBJ2-5
V gene: TRBV10-1
clone size: -
CDR3 DNA: TGCGCCAGCAGTACCGGACCTTCTCGGGAGACCCAGTACTTC
CDR3 protein: CASSTGPSRETQYF

D gene: -
J gene: TRBJ2-7
V gene: TRBV7-3
clone size: -
CDR3 DNA: TGTGCCAGCAGCTTAGGGGTTAGTTCCCGCGAGCAGTACTTC
CDR3 protein: CASSLGVSSREQYF

D gene: -
J gene: TRBJ1-3
V gene: TRBV29-1
clone size: -
CDR3 DNA: TGCAGCGTTTCGGAGGGGATTGACTCTGGAAACACCATATATTTT
CDR3 protein: CSVSEGIDSGNTIYF

D gene: -
J gene: TRBJ2-3
V gene: TRBV23-1
clone size: few
CDR3 DNA: TGCGCCAGCAGCCCAGGGTTTCGAAGCACAGATACGCAGTATTTT
CDR3 protein: CASSPGFRSTDTQYF

D gene: -
J gene: TRBJ1-4
V gene: TRBV30
clone size: few
CDR3 DNA: TGTGCCTGGAGAAGGGGGAGCCAGAGCGAAAAACTGTTTTTT
CDR3 protein: CAWRRGSQSEKLFF

D gene: TRBD1
J gene: TRBJ2-2
V gene: TRBV10-3
clone size: -
CDR3 DNA: TGTGCCATCAGTGATCCCCCGGACAGGGGGGACACCGGGGAGCTGTTTTTT
CDR3 protein: CAISDPPDRGDTGELFF

D gene: -
J gene: TRBJ1-2
V gene: TRBV19
clone size: few
CDR3 DNA: TGTGCCAGTAGTACCAACCCTGGGGCGGTCAACTATGGCTACACCTTC
CDR3 protein: CASSTNPGAVNYGYTF

D gene: -
J gene: TRBJ1-1
V gene: TRBV5-1
clone size: -
CDR3 DNA: TGCGCCAGCAGCTTCGGGGGGACAAGGACTGAAGCTTTCTTT
CDR3 protein: CASSFGGTRTEAFF

D gene: -
J gene: TRBJ1-1
V gene: TRBV14
clone size: few
CDR3 DNA: TGTGCCAGCAGTTCGAGGGGGGATTCCACTGAAGCTTTCTTT
CDR3 protein: CASSSRGDSTEAFF

D gene: TRBD1
J gene: TRBJ2-3
V gene: TRBV2
clone size: few
CDR3 DNA: TGTGCCAGCAGCGGACAGGGAACAGATACGCAGTATTTT
CDR3 protein: CASSGQGTDTQYF

D gene: -
J gene: TRBJ1-2
V gene: TRBV6-5
clone size: many
CDR3 DNA: TGTGCCAGCAGTTTCCCTGGGGGCTATGGCTACACCTTC
CDR3 protein: CASSFPGGYGYTF

D gene: TRBD2
J gene: TRBJ2-1
V gene: TRBV14
clone size: many
CDR3 DNA: TGTGCCAGCAGCCAAGATCATCTAGCGGGTACCCAGTTCTTC
CDR3 protein: CASSQDHLAGTQFF

D gene: -
J gene: TRBJ1-6
V gene: TRBV30
clone size: -
CDR3 DNA: TGTGCCTGGAGTGGGGGTACGGGGCCGCGGCCCCTCCACTTT
CDR3 protein: CAWSGGTGPRPLHF

D gene: -
J gene: TRBJ2-5
V gene: TRBV7-6
clone size: few
CDR3 DNA: TGTGCCAGCAGCTTAGGTACTGAGACCCAGTACTTC
CDR3 protein: CASSLGTETQYF